A selection of T cell receptor beta chains follows, all from one sample in a study of T-cell reconstitution after alpha-beta-depleted transplantation in children. TCRdb used MiXCR to reprocess the PCR reads, holding one entry per CDR3 protein. The sample includes around 960,000 distinct CDR3 sequences, 25% to 35% of them seen just once. The input for sequencing was PBMCs, mostly from graft donor cells, taken 360 days after TCRalphabeta/CD19-depleted stem cell transplant. These receptors all stem from a boy younger than two who had a stem cell transplant for SCID, so the T cells may come from the graft donor. The CDR3 runs from the conserved cysteine through the conserved F or W. A D gene is named only where the DNA matches it firmly. The size entry is marked missing in some rows and otherwise reads once, few, many or a size class.

>.|TRBV5-1|few|TRBJ2-4
CASSVEGSGLAKNIQYF
TGCGCCAGCAGCGTCGAAGGGTCAGGGCTAGCCAAAAACATTCAGTACTTC
>.|TRBV5-1|.|TRBJ2-3
CASATLERGPDTQYF
TGCGCCAGCGCTACCCTGGAAAGGGGCCCAGATACGCAGTATTTT
>.|TRBV5-1|.|TRBJ1-5
CASSPCDQAHNQPQHF
TGCGCCAGCAGCCCTTGCGACCAGGCGCACAATCAGCCCCAGCATTTT
>.|TRBV2|few|TRBJ1-1
CASSEPPLEAFF
TGTGCCAGCAGTGAACCGCCTCTGGAAGCTTTCTTT
>TRBD1|TRBV6-1|.|TRBJ1-4
CASSDRQGWGSGKLFF
TGTGCCAGCAGTGACCGACAGGGTTGGGGCTCTGGAAAACTGTTTTTT
>TRBD1|TRBV7-9|.|TRBJ1-2
CASSTTGGVPLNYGYTF
TGTGCCAGCAGTACGACAGGGGGCGTACCTCTTAACTATGGCTACACCTTC
>.|TRBV12-3/TRBV12-4|few|TRBJ2-2
CASSYTGLGELFF
TGTGCCAGCAGTTACACAGGGCTCGGGGAGCTGTTTTTT
>TRBD2|TRBV10-3|few|TRBJ2-1
CAIAASGGGGNEQFF
TGTGCCATCGCGGCTAGCGGGGGCGGGGGCAATGAGCAGTTCTTC
>TRBD1|TRBV29-1|few|TRBJ1-6
CSTRQGSHSPLHF
TGCAGCACCCGACAGGGTAGCCATTCACCCCTCCACTTT
>.|TRBV9|few|TRBJ2-7
CASSVERASYEQYF
TGTGCCAGCAGCGTCGAAAGGGCCTCCTACGAGCAGTACTTC
>TRBD1|TRBV2|.|TRBJ2-1
CASSVTGGGYNEQFF
TGTGCCAGCAGCGTGACAGGGGGCGGTTACAATGAGCAGTTCTTC
>.|TRBV3-1|.|TRBJ2-1
CASSQVGPNNEQFF
TGTGCCAGCAGCCAAGTCGGGCCCAACAATGAGCAGTTCTTC
>.|TRBV20-1|.|TRBJ2-1
CSARYQTFINEQFF
TGCAGTGCTAGATATCAAACTTTCATCAATGAGCAGTTCTTC
>.|TRBV6-6|.|TRBJ2-1
CASSPLVGQFF
TGTGCCAGCAGTCCCCTTGTGGGGCAGTTCTTC
>.|TRBV3-1|.|TRBJ2-7
CASSQGPAGSYEQYF
TGTGCCAGCAGCCAAGGACCCGCAGGCTCCTACGAGCAGTACTTC
>TRBD1|TRBV3-1|.|TRBJ1-1
CASSQGAGGSLEAFF
TGTGCCAGCAGCCAAGGCGCAGGGGGCAGCCTTGAAGCTTTCTTT
>TRBD2|TRBV20-1|few|TRBJ2-5
CSASKSSGPETQYF
TGCAGTGCTAGCAAGAGTAGCGGGCCAGAGACCCAGTACTTC
>.|TRBV15|few|TRBJ1-2
CATSRVPSLYGYTF
TGTGCCACCAGCAGAGTCCCGAGTTTATACGGCTACACCTTC
>TRBD2|TRBV24-1|many|TRBJ2-1
CATSDTGTSVREQFF
TGTGCCACCAGTGACACCGGGACTAGCGTGAGGGAGCAGTTCTTC
>TRBD2|TRBV29-1|.|TRBJ2-7
CSVEGTSGGTYEQYF
TGCAGCGTTGAAGGAACTAGCGGGGGCACCTACGAGCAGTACTTC
>.|TRBV2|.|TRBJ2-3
CASSESPDTQYF
TGTGCCAGCAGTGAAAGCCCAGATACGCAGTATTTT
>TRBD2|TRBV12-3/TRBV12-4|few|TRBJ2-3
CASEFAGEVCYF
TGTGCCAGCGAATTTGCGGGGGAGGTGTGTTATTTT
>.|TRBV12-3/TRBV12-4|few|TRBJ2-2
CASRGWVSTGTGELFF
TGTGCCAGCCGAGGCTGGGTATCGACCGGCACCGGGGAGCTGTTTTTT
>.|TRBV4-1|many|TRBJ2-2
CASSQAVGRALGSGELFF
TGCGCCAGCAGCCAAGCGGTCGGTAGGGCCCTAGGTAGCGGGGAGCTGTTTTTT
>.|TRBV20-1|.|TRBJ2-7
CSARGGEYYEQYF
TGCAGTGCTAGAGGTGGCGAGTACTACGAGCAGTACTTC
>TRBD2|TRBV29-1|few|TRBJ2-3
CSAEAGGLADTQYF
TGCAGCGCTGAAGCGGGGGGGCTGGCAGATACGCAGTATTTT
>.|TRBV12-3/TRBV12-4|few|TRBJ2-7
CASSPLGGEQYF
TGTGCCAGCAGTCCTCTAGGGGGCGAGCAGTACTTC
>.|TRBV11-2|.|TRBJ2-3
CASSLDPATVSTDTQYF
TGTGCCAGCAGCTTAGATCCTGCGACAGTCAGCACAGATACGCAGTATTTT
>TRBD1|TRBV20-1|few|TRBJ2-3
CSAPWTGDYRYF
TGCAGTGCTCCATGGACAGGGGACTATAGGTATTTT
>.|TRBV2|.|TRBJ2-2
CASSGSKGNTGELFF
TGTGCCAGCAGTGGTTCGAAGGGGAACACCGGGGAGCTGTTTTTT
>.|TRBV10-3|.|TRBJ2-7
CAISTDWTSSYEQYF
TGTGCCATCAGTACCGACTGGACCAGCTCCTACGAGCAGTACTTC
>.|TRBV9|.|TRBJ2-5
CASSPEGLQETQYF
TGTGCCAGCAGCCCAGAGGGCCTTCAGGAGACCCAGTACTTC